This entry describes one TCR beta chain. This record comes from a study of PD-L1 blockade in urothelial cancer. At the level of the study: Blood underwent analysis 3 weeks (second dose) and 6 weeks after treatment began.

PCRs each included synthetic TCR analog templates spiked in. Clones were sequenced by immunoSEQ multiplex PCR, and TCRdb holds only the in-frame ones, with some missing. The profile shows 100,000 to 150,000 clones, 65% to 85% of them singletons. In germline, CDR1 is PRHDT, CDR2 FYEKMQ (reference sequence). This CDR3 has 16 residues. Trimming took 5 bases from V and 2 from J; bases not matched to a gene: 9. Time point specified: pretreatment peripheral blood. Each patient supplied 1 to 8 pretreatment and on-treatment samples. Sample: PBMCs, taken around atezolizumab (anti-PD-L1) treatment. The chain is built from TRBV13 and TRBJ2-3; 8 bases match TRBD2. This TCR was sampled from a man aged 50-59 years with urothelial cancer. The CDR3 region has the DNA TGTGCCAGCAGCACCCGGACTAGCCCGATCACAGATACGCAGTATTTT. This encodes CASSTRTSPITDTQYF.